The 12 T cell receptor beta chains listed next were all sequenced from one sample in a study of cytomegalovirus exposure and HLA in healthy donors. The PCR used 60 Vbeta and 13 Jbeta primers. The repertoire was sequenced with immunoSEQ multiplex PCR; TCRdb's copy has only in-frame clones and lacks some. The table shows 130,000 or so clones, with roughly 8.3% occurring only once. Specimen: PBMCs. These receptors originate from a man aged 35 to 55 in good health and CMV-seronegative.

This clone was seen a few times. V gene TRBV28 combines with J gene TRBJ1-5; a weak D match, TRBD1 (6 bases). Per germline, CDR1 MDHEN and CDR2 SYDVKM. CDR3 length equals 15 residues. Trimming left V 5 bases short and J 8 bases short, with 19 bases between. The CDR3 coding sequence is TGTGCCAGCAGTGAGGGACACAGCCTCGGAAAGCCCCAGCATTTT. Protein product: CASSEGHSLGKPQHF.

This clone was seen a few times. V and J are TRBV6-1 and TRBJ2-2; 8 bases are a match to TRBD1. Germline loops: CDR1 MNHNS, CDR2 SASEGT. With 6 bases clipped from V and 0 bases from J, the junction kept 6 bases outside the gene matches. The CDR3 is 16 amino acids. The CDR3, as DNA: TGTGCCAGCAGAGAATCAGGGGGCGCGAACACCGGGGAGCTGTTTTTT. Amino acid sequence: CASRESGGANTGELFF.

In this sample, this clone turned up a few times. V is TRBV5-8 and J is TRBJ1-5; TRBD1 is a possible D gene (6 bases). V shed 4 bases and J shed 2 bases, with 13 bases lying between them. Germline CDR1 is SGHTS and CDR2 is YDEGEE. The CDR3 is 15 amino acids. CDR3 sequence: CASSIRGSGNQPQHF. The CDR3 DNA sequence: TGTGCCAGCAGCATCAGGGGAAGTGGCAATCAGCCCCAGCATTTT.

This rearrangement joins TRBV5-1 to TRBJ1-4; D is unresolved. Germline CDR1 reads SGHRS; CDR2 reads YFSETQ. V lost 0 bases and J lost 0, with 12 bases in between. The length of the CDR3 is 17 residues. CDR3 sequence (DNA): TGCGCCAGCAGCTTGGGCGGGTTTAGCTCAACTAATGAAAAACTGTTTTTT. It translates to CASSLGGFSSTNEKLFF.

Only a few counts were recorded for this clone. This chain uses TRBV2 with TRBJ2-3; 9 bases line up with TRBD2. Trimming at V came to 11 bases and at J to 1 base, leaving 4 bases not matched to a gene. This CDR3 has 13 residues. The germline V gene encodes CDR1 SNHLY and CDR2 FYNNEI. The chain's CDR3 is CAGGGVGTDTQYF. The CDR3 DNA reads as TGTGCCGGCGGGGGGGTTGGCACAGATACGCAGTATTTT. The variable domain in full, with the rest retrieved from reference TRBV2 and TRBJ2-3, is EPEVTQTPSHQVTQMGQEVILRCVPISNHLYFYWYRQILGQKVEFLVSFYNNEISEKSEIFDDQFSVERPDGSNFTLKIRSTKLEDSAMYFCAGGGVGTDTQYFGPGTRLTVL.

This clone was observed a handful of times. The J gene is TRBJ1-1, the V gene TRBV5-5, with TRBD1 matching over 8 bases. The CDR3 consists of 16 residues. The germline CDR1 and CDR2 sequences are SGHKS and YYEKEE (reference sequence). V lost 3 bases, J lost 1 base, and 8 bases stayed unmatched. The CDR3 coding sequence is TGTGCCAGCAGCTCGCCTACCGGGACAGGGAACACTGAAGCTTTCTTT. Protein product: CASSSPTGTGNTEAFF.

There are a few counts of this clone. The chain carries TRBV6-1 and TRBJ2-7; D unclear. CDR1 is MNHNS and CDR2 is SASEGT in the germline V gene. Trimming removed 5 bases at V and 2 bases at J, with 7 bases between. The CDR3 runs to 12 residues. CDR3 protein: CASSLPTYEQYF. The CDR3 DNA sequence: TGTGCCAGCAGTCTACCTACCTACGAGCAGTACTTC.

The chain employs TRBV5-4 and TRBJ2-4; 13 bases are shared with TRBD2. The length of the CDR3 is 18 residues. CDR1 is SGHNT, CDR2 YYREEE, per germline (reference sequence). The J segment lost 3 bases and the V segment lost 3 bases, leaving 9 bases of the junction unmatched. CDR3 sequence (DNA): TGTGCCAGCAGCTCCCGGACTAGCGGGGGAGGAGTCAAAAACATTCAGTACTTC. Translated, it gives CASSSRTSGGGVKNIQYF.

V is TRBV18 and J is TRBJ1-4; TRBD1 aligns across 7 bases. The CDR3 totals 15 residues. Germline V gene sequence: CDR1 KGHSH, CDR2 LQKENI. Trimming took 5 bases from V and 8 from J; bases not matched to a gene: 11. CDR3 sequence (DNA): TGTGCCAGCTCAGCCTTCGAGGGGGCGGGGGAAAAACTGTTTTTT. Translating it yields CASSAFEGAGEKLFF.

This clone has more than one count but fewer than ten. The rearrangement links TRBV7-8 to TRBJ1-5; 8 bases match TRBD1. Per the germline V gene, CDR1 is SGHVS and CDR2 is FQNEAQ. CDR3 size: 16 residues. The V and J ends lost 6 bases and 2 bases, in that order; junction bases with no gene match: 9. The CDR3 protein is CASSPTGAWGNQPQHF. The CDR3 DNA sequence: TGTGCCAGCAGTCCGACAGGGGCCTGGGGCAATCAGCCCCAGCATTTT.

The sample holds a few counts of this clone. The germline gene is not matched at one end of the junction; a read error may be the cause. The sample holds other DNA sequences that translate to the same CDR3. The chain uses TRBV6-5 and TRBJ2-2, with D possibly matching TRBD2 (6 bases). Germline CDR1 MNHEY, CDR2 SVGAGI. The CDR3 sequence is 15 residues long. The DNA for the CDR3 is TGTGCCAGCAGGACTAGTGGGGAGCCCACCGGAGAGCTGTTTTTT. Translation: CASRTSGEPTGELFF.

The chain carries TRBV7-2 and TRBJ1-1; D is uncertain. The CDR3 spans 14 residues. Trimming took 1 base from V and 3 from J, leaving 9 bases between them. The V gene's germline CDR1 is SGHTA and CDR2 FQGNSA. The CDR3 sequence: CASSLVSGDTEAFF. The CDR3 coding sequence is TGTGCCAGCAGCTTAGTGTCCGGGGACACTGAAGCTTTCTTT.